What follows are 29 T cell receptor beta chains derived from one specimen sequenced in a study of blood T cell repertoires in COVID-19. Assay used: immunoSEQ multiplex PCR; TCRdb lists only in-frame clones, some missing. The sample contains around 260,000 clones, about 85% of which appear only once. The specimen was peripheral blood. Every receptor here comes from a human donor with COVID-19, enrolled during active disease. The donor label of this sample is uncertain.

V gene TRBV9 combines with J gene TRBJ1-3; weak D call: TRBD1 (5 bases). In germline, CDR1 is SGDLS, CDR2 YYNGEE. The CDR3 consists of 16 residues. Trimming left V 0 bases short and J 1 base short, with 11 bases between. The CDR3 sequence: CASSVATAGSGNTIYF. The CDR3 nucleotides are TGTGCCAGCAGCGTAGCTACGGCAGGGTCTGGAAACACCATATATTTT.

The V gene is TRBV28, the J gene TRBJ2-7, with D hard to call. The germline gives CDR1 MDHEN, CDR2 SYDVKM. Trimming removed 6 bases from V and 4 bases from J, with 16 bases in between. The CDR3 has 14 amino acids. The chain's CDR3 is CASSPQHYSYEQYF. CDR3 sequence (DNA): TGTGCCAGCAGCCCCCAACACTACTCTTACGAGCAGTACTTC.

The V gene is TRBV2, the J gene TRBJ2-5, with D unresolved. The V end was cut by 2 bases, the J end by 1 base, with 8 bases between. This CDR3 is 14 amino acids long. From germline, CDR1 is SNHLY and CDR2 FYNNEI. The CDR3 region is CASSENNLQETQYF. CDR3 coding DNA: TGTGCCAGCAGTGAAAACAACCTCCAAGAGACCCAGTACTTC.

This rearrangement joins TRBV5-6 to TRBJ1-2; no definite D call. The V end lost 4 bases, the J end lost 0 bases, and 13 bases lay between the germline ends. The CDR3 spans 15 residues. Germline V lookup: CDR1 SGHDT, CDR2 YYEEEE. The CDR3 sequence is CASSPAGGTNYGYTF. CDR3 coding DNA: TGTGCCAGCAGCCCCGCAGGAGGGACTAACTATGGCTACACCTTC.

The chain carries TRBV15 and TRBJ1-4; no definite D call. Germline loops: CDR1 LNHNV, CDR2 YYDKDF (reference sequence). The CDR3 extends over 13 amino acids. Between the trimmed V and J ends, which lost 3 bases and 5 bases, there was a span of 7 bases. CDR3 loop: CATSRSVNEKLFF. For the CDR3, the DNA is TGTGCCACCAGCAGGTCAGTGAATGAAAAACTGTTTTTT. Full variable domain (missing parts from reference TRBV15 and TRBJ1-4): DAMVIQNPRYQVTQFGKPVTLSCSQTLNHNVMYWYQQKSSQAPKLLFHYYDKDFNNEADTPDNFQSRRPNTSFCFLDIRSPGLGDTAMYLCATSRSVNEKLFFGSGTQLSVL.

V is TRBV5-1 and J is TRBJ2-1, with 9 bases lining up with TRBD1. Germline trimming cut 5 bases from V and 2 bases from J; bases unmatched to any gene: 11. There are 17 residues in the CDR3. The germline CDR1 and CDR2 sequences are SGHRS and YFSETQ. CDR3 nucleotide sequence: TGCGCCAGCAGTCATTCCTCCGGGACAGGGACCTACAATGAGCAGTTCTTC. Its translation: CASSHSSGTGTYNEQFF.

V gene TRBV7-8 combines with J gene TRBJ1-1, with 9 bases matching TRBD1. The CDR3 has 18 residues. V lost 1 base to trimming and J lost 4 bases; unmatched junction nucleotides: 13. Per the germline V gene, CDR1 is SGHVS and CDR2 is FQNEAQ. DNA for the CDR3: TGTGCCAGCAGCTTAGTCCCCGCTCAAACAGGGGGCGGCACTGAAGCTTTCTTT. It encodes CASSLVPAQTGGGTEAFF.

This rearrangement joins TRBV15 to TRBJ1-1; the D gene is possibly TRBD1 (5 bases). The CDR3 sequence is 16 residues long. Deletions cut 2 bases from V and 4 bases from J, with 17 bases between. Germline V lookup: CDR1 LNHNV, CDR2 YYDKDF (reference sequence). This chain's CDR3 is CATSRSLSEGSTEAFF. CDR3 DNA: TGTGCCACCAGCAGATCGTTGTCGGAGGGGTCCACTGAAGCTTTCTTT.

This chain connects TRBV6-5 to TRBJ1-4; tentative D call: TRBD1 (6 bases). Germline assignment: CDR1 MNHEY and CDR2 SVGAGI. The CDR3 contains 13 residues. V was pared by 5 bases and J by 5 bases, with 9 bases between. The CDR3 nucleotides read TGTGCCAGCAGTCGGCAGGGGAATGAAAAACTGTTTTTT. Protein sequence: CASSRQGNEKLFF.

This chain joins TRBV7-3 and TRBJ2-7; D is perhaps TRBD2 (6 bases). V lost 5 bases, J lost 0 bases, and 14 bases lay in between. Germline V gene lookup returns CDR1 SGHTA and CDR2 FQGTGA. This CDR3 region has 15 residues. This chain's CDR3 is CASSLGGSSSYEQYF. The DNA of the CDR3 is TGTGCCAGCAGCCTCGGAGGGTCTAGCTCCTACGAGCAGTACTTC. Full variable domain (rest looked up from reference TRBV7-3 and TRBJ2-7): GAGVSQTPSNKVTEKGKYVELRCDPISGHTALYWYRQSLGQGPEFLIYFQGTGAADDSGLPNDRFFAVRPEGSVSTLKIQRTERGDSAVYLCASSLGGSSSYEQYFGPGTRLTVT.

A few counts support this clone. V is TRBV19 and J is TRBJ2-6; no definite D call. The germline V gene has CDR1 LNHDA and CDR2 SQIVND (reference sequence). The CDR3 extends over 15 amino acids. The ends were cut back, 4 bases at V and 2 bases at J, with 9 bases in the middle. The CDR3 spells CASSRPGTGANVLTF. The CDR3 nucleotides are TGTGCCAGTAGTAGGCCAGGAACTGGGGCCAACGTCCTGACTTTC. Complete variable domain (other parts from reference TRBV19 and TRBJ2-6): DGGITQSPKYLFRKEGQNVTLSCEQNLNHDAMYWYRQDPGQGLRLIYYSQIVNDFQKGDIAEGYSVSREKKESFPLTVTSAQKNPTAFYLCASSRPGTGANVLTFGAGSRLTVL.

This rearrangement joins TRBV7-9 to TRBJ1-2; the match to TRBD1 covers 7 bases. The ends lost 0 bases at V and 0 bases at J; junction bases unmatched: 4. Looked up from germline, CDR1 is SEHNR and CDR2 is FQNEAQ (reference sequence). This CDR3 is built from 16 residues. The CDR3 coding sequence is TGTGCCAGCAGCTTAGCCGACAGGGCAGCTAACTATGGCTACACCTTC. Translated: CASSLADRAANYGYTF.

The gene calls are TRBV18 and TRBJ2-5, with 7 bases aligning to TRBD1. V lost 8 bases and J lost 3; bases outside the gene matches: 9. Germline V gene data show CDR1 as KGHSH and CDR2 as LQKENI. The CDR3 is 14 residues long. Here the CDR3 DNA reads TGTGCCAGCCAAGCCGGGGACAGAAAAGAGACCCAGTACTTC. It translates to CASQAGDRKETQYF.

The CDR3 DNA follows: TGTGCCTGGAGTGTGGGGGGAACTGGAAACACCATATATTTT. Translating gives CAWSVGGTGNTIYF. The V call is TRBV30, the J call TRBJ1-3; D possibly corresponds to TRBD1 (5 bases). The germline CDR1 and CDR2 sequences are GTSNPN and SVGIG (reference sequence). The CDR3 consists of 14 residues. V lost 0 bases to trimming and J lost 2 bases, with 8 bases between them.

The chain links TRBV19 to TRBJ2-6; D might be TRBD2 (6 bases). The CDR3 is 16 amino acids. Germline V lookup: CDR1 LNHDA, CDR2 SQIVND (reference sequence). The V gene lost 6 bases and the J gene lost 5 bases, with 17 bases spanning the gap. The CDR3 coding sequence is TGTGCCAGTAGCGGGAGACGAACCCGCCGGGCCAACGTCCTGACTTTC. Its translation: CASSGRRTRRANVLTF.

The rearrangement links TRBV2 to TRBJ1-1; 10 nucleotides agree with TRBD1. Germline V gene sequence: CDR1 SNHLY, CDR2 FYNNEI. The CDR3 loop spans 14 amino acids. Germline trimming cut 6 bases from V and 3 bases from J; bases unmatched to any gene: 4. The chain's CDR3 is CASSLGTGDTEAFF. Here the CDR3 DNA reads TGTGCCAGCAGCCTCGGGACAGGGGACACTGAAGCTTTCTTT.

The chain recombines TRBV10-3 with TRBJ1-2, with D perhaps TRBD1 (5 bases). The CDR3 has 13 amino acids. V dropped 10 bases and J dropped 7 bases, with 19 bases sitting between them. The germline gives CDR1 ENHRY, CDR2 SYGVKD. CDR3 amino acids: CATWQQGGGGYTF. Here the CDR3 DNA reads TGTGCCACGTGGCAGCAGGGAGGTGGTGGCTACACCTTC.

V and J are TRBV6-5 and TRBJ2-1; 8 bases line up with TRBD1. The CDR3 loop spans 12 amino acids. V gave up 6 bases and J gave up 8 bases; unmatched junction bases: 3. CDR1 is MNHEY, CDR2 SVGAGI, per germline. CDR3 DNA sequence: TGTGCCAGCAGAGAGACAGGGGATGAGCAGTTCTTC. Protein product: CASRETGDEQFF.

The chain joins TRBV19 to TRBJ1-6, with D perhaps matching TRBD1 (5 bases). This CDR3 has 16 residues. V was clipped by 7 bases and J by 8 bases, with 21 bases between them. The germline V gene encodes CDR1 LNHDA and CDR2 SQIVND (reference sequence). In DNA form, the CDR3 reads TGTGCCAGTACGCTGCGGGGGGGGACTGACCATTCACCCCTCCACTTT. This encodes CASTLRGGTDHSPLHF.

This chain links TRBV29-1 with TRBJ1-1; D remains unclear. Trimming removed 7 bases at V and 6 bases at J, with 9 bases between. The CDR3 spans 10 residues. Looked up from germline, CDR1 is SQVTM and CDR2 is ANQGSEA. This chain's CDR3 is CSARGAEAFF. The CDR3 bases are TGCAGCGCCCGGGGAGCTGAAGCTTTCTTT.

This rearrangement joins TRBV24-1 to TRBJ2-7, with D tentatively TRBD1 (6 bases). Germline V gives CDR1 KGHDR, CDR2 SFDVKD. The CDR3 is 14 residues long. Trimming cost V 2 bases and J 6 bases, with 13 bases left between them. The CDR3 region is CATSDSTGQGEQYF. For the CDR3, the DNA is TGTGCCACCAGTGATTCAACAGGGCAGGGCGAGCAGTACTTC.

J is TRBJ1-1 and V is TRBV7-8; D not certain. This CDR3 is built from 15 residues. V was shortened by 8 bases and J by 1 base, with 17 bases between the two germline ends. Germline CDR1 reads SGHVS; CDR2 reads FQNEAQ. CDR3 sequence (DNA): TGTGCCAGCGTGTTTCGGGTAAGCCCGAACACTGAAGCTTTCTTT. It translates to CASVFRVSPNTEAFF. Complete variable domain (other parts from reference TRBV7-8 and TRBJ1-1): GAGVSQSPRYKVAKRGQDVALRCDPISGHVSLFWYQQALGQGPEFLTYFQNEAQLDKSGLPSDRFFAERPEGSVSTLKIQRTQQEDSAVYLCASVFRVSPNTEAFFGQGTRLTVV.

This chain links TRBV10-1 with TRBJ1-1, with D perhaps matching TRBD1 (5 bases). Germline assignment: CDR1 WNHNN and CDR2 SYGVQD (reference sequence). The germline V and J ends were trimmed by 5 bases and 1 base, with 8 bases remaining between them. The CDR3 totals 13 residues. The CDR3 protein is CASSFGQNTEAFF. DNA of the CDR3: TGCGCCAGCAGTTTTGGACAGAACACTGAAGCTTTCTTT.

For the CDR3, the DNA is TGTGCCAGCAGCCCAGGACAGACGCTATCTAACTATGGCTACACCTTC. This encodes CASSPGQTLSNYGYTF. V and J are TRBV3-1 (or the pseudogene TRBV3-2) and TRBJ1-2; D might be TRBD1 (6 bases). Germline CDR1 is LGHDT and CDR2 is YNNKEL (reference sequence). The CDR3 extends over 16 amino acids. Trimming took off 4 bases at V and 0 bases at J, with 15 bases between the two ends.

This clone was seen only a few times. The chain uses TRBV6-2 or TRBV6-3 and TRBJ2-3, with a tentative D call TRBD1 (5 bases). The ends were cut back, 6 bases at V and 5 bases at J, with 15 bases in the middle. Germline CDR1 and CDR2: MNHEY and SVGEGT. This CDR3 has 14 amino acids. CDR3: CASSWGEPGDTQYF. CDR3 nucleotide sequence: TGTGCCAGCAGCTGGGGCGAGCCTGGAGATACGCAGTATTTT.

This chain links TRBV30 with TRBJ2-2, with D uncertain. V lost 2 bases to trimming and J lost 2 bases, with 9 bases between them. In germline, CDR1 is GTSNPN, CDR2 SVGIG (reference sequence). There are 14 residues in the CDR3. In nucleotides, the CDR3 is TGTGCCTGGAGTACGGTATTTAACACCGGGGAGCTGTTTTTT. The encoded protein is CAWSTVFNTGELFF.

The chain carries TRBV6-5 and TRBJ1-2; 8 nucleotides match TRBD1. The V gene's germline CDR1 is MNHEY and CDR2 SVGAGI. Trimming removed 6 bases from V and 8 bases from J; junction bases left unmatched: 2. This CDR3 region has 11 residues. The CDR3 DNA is TGTGCCAGCAGCGCAGGGGGCGGCTACACCTTC. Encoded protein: CASSAGGGYTF.

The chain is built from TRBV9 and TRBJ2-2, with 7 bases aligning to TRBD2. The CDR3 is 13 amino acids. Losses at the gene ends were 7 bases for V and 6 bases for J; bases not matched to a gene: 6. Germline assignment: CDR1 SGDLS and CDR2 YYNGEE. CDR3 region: CASRGGSSGELFF. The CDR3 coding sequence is TGTGCCAGCCGTGGCGGGAGTTCCGGGGAGCTGTTTTTT.

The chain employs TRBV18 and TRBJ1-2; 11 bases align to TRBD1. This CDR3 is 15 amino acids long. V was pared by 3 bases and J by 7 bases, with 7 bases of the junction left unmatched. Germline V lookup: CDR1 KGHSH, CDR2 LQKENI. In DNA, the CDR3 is TGTGCCAGCTCACCGCAAGGACAGGGGGCTAGTGGCTACACCTTC. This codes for CASSPQGQGASGYTF.